A single T cell receptor beta chain is shown here with its context. The data were taken from a study of T cells in Graves' hyperthyroidism and ophthalmopathy. About the study: Before any treatment, at initial diagnosis, peripheral blood was collected.

RNA transcripts yielded amplified TCR beta CDR3 regions. HTBI primers were the set used in a first-round RT-PCR of the TCR CDR3. TCRdb independently ran MiXCR on the multiplex PCR reads; one entry per CDR3 protein. The profile shows 600,000 to 750,000 distinct CDR3 sequences, around 16% of them singletons. The germline V gene has CDR1 SGHAT and CDR2 FQNNGV. The CDR3 is 15 residues long. V lost 5 bases and J lost 3, with 17 bases in between. The sequenced sample was blood. This clonotype originated in a man over 45 with Graves' hyperthyroidism. The chain joins TRBV11-2 to TRBJ2-7; perhaps TRBD2 as D (6 bases). CDR3 loop: CASSPGADGGYEQYF. The CDR3 DNA follows: TGTGCCAGCAGCCCGGGAGCTGATGGCGGCTACGAGCAGTACTTC.